This TCR beta chain was retrieved from a study of patients and donors after allogeneic stem cell transplantation. In TCRdb, the RT-PCR reads were re-called with MiXCR into one record per CDR3 protein. The top ten hold nearly 50% of the sample, which has 25,000 to 30,000 distinct CDR3 sequences, about 8% seen once. In its sample, this clonotype ranks as medium-sized (0.01 to 0.1%). The CDR3 has 14 amino acids. Germline V gene sequence: CDR1 SGHAT, CDR2 FQNNGV. The V segment lost 5 bases and the J segment 6 bases; nucleotides outside the gene matches: 10. The sequence derives from a human donor who was either an allogeneic HSCT recipient or a stem cell or donor lymphocyte infusion donor (not recorded which). It is not recorded whose cells these are; they may come from a transplant donor. This rearrangement joins TRBV11-2 to TRBJ2-7, with 7 bases lining up with TRBD1. Sequencing was performed on blood, either unsorted or a sorted T cell fraction (not recorded which). CDR3 amino acids: CASSQDRVIGEQYF. The CDR3, as DNA: TGTGCCAGCAGCCAAGACAGGGTTATCGGCGAGCAGTACTTC.